This is a list of T cell receptor beta chains from one sample in a study of early T cells in non-severe SARS-CoV-2 infection. MiXCR, run by TCRdb on the 5' RACE reads, gives a single entry per CDR3 protein. The sample includes more than 90,000 distinct CDR3 sequences, less than 15% of them seen just once. Sequenced material: whole blood. These receptors all stem from an adult who was a healthcare worker with PCR-confirmed SARS-CoV-2 infection or an uninfected control (not recorded which). Each CDR3 is given with its conserved first and last residue. D genes are given only for firm matches. Clone size is stated in some rows and not others, as once, few, many or a class when expanded.

>NA|TRBJ1-3|TRBV3-1|17|NA
TGTGCCAGCAGCCAAGGGGCAAGCCTCGGCTCTGGAAACACCATATATTTT
CASSQGASLGSGNTIYF
>TRBD2|TRBJ2-3|TRBV4-2|18|many
TGTGCCAGCAGCCAAGTCGGGCAGCGGGGGTTTAGCGCAGATACGCAGTATTTT
CASSQVGQRGFSADTQYF
>NA|TRBJ1-6|TRBV5-6|13|few
TGTGCCAGCAGGTTCTCCAGAAATTCACCCCTCCACTTT
CASRFSRNSPLHF
>NA|TRBJ2-5|TRBV20-1|12|many
TGCAGTGCGGCGGACCATCAAGAGACCCAGTACTTC
CSAADHQETQYF
>NA|TRBJ2-7|TRBV20-1|15|NA
TGCAGTGCTAGGAACGCCGCCGGCAACTCCTACGAGCAGTACTTC
CSARNAAGNSYEQYF
>TRBD1|TRBJ2-7|TRBV15|16|NA
TGTGCCACCAGCAGAGGTCAAGGGACAGGGTCCTACGAGCAGTACTTC
CATSRGQGTGSYEQYF
>NA|TRBJ1-5|TRBV5-1|14|many
TGCGCCAGCAGCTCCGGACAGCGCCCTCAGCCCCAGCATTTT
CASSSGQRPQPQHF
>NA|TRBJ2-5|TRBV29-1|11|few
TGCAGCGTAGACCCGGAGGAGACCCAGTACTTC
CSVDPEETQYF
>TRBD2|TRBJ2-3|TRBV9|13|many
TGTGCCAGCAGCATCCGACTAGCGGATACGCAGTATTTT
CASSIRLADTQYF
>NA|TRBJ1-1|TRBV9|14|few
TGTGCCAGCAGCGCAGGACACTCCCGGACTGAAGCTTTCTTT
CASSAGHSRTEAFF
>TRBD1|TRBJ2-7|TRBV20-1|14|NA
TGCAGTGCTACAACAGGGGTCCCCTCCTACGAGCAGTACTTC
CSATTGVPSYEQYF
>NA|TRBJ2-3|TRBV11-1|15|few
TGTGCCAGCAGCTTAGATGGCTCTTCTATCCCGATGCAGTATTTT
CASSLDGSSIPMQYF
>NA|TRBJ2-5|TRBV29-1|12|few
TGCAGCGCCCTTGGAGAGCAAGAGACCCAGTACTTC
CSALGEQETQYF
>TRBD2|TRBJ2-7|TRBV7-9|20|many
TGTGCCAGCAGCCCCCCCGGCGGTCTAGCGGGGGGCGTATGGGTCTACGAGCAGTACTTC
CASSPPGGLAGGVWVYEQYF
>NA|TRBJ2-1|TRBV4-2|14|few
TGTGCCAGCAGCCCGCAGAGGGGAGCGAATGAGCAGTTCTTC
CASSPQRGANEQFF
>TRBD1|TRBJ2-1|TRBV6-5|15|many
TGTGCCAGCAGTTACTCAACGGCTCCGGGACAGCCTCAGTTCTTC
CASSYSTAPGQPQFF
>TRBD2|TRBJ2-1|TRBV7-3|14|many
TGTGCCAGCAGCCCCCGGACTAGTTTCAATGAGCAGTTCTTC
CASSPRTSFNEQFF
>TRBD1|TRBJ1-2|TRBV7-9|14|many
TGTGCCAGCAGCAATGACAGGGGGCACTATGGCTACACCTTC
CASSNDRGHYGYTF
>NA|TRBJ2-7|TRBV19|16|few
TGTGCCAGTAGTAAGCGGGGGACAGGACTAACCTACGAGCAGTACTTC
CASSKRGTGLTYEQYF
>TRBD1|TRBJ2-3|TRBV18|15|few
TGTGCCAGCTCACCGACAGGGGTTTACACAGATACGCAGTATTTT
CASSPTGVYTDTQYF
>TRBD1|TRBJ1-1|TRBV14|13|few
TGTGCCAGCAGCCAAGATTGGACAGGGACCGCTTTCTTT
CASSQDWTGTAFF
>NA|TRBJ2-7|TRBV29-1|16|many
TGCAGCGTTGAAGTCGGGGCCGAGGAGGGTAACTACGAGCAGTACTTC
CSVEVGAEEGNYEQYF
>TRBD1|TRBJ1-2|TRBV7-2|15|many
TGTGCCAGCAGCAAATGGGACAGACCTAACTATGGCTACACCTTC
CASSKWDRPNYGYTF
>TRBD1|TRBJ2-1|TRBV20-1|14|many
TGCAGTCTGGGGGGGACAGGGATTAACAATGAGCAGTTCTTC
CSLGGTGINNEQFF
>TRBD2|TRBJ2-7|TRBV20-1|15|NA
TGCAGTGCTAGCAAGACTAGCGGGGGGACCTACGAGCAGTACTTC
CSASKTSGGTYEQYF
>NA|TRBJ2-7|TRBV28|16|NA
TGTGCCAGCAGTTTACTCACTAGGTCGGTTATGGGTGAGCAGTACTTC
CASSLLTRSVMGEQYF
>NA|TRBJ2-2|TRBV19|14|few
TGTGCCAGTAGAGGGAGAGAAGGTCCCGGGGAGCTGTTTTTT
CASRGREGPGELFF
>TRBD1|TRBJ1-1|TRBV5-6|17|NA
TGTGCCAGCAGCCCCCCGGGTAGACAGGGGGCTAACACTGAAGCTTTCTTT
CASSPPGRQGANTEAFF
>NA|TRBJ1-5|TRBV7-2|15|few
TGTGCCAGCAGCTTAGTGGCAGGGTACAATCAGCCCCAGCATTTT
CASSLVAGYNQPQHF
>NA|TRBJ2-3|TRBV7-3|18|few
TGTGCCAGCCCGAACAGGGCTGGAACCTTGGATAGCACAGATACGCAGTATTTT
CASPNRAGTLDSTDTQYF
>NA|TRBJ1-2|TRBV28|17|many
TGTGCCAGCAAAAAAAGGTGGAGGGAGGTCAGAATAAGTGGCTACACCTTC
CASKKRWREVRISGYTF
>NA|TRBJ1-1|TRBV5-1|14|NA
TGCGCCAGCAGCTTAGCCGGGTATGACACTGAAGCTTTCTTT
CASSLAGYDTEAFF
>NA|TRBJ2-1|TRBV29-1|15|many
TGCAGCGTCGCGCCCCGAATTCAGGGCAACGGTGAGCAGTTCTTC
CSVAPRIQGNGEQFF
>NA|TRBJ2-7|TRBV12-3/TRBV12-4|15|NA
TGTGCCAGCAGTGTACAGGGAAGGTTTCAGAACGAGCAGTACTTC
CASSVQGRFQNEQYF
>TRBD2|TRBJ2-2|TRBV4-2|17|NA
TGTGCCAGCAGCCAGAGAAGCGGGGGACCGAACACCGGGGAGCTGTTTTTT
CASSQRSGGPNTGELFF
>TRBD1|TRBJ1-3|TRBV20-1|19|many
TGCAGTGCTAGAGATCTATCGCCTTCGCACCGGGACAGGGTATCCGCCATATATTTT
CSARDLSPSHRDRVSAIYF
>TRBD1|TRBJ2-1|TRBV20-1|15|many
TGCAGTGCTAGAGCCCGGGACAGACGATACAATGAGCAGTTCTTC
CSARARDRRYNEQFF
>TRBD1|TRBJ2-7|TRBV27|14|many
TGTGCCAGCAGTATCAGGGGGCTTCTGAGTGAGCAGTACTTC
CASSIRGLLSEQYF
>TRBD1|TRBJ1-3|TRBV29-1|15|few
TGCAGCGTTGATGCGGGACAGGGAAAAGGAAACACCATATATTTT
CSVDAGQGKGNTIYF
>NA|TRBJ1-2|TRBV20-1|12|NA
TGCAGTGCTACCGACACCTCCTATGGCTACACCTTC
CSATDTSYGYTF